This TCR beta chain was sequenced for a study of naive and memory T cell subsets. This clonotype was seen a few times. Antigen specificity is unknown. Two oligonucleotides, mixed equimolar, formed the beta constant-region primer covering TRBC1 and TRBC2. Nested alpha and beta constant-region primers with the SP2 primer drove four PCR rounds on ligated cDNA. An oligonucleotide with the SP2 primer and a 12-nucleotide UMI was ligated to the cDNA 3' end. TCRdb called the UMI-ligation and nested PCR reads again in MiXCR, with one record for every CDR3 protein. The top ten clones hold approximately 0.14% of a sample with about 90,000 distinct CDR3 sequences, about 11% of them seen once. Separate alpha and beta amplification began at the second PCR step. Study-wide results and limits: In naive cells, over 95% of TCR sequences were seen only once. Possibly reflecting memory cells re-expressing CD45RA, a few larger clonotypes occurred in naive repertoires, especially CD8. Clonotypes are single alpha or beta chains, not paired receptors.

Sequenced: naive CD4+ T cells from blood. This receptor was identified in a human donor in good health.

The CDR3 DNA reads TGTGCCAGCAGCCAAGTCGAGGTCGGTCTTCAAGAGACCCAGTACTTC. It yields the protein CASSQVEVGLQETQYF. The chain carries TRBV3-1 and TRBJ2-5; D is unresolved. CDR1 is LGHDT, CDR2 YNNKEL, per germline (reference sequence). Trimming cost V 1 base and J 2 bases, with 14 bases left between them. This CDR3 is built from 16 residues.